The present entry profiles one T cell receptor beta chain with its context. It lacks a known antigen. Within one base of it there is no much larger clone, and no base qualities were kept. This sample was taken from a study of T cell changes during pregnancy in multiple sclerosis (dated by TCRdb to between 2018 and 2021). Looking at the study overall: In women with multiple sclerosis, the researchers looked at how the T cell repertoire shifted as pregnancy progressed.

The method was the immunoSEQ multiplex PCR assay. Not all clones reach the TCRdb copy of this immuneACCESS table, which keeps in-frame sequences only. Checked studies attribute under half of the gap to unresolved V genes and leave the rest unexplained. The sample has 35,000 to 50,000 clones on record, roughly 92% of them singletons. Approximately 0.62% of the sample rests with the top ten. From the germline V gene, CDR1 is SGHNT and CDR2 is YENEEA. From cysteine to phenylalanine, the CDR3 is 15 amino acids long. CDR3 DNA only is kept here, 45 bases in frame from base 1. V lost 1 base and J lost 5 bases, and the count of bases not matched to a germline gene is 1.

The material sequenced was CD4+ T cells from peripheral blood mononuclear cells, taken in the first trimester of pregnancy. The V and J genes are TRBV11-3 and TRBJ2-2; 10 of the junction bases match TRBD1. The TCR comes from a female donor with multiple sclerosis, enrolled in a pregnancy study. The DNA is TGTGCCAGCAGCTTAGGGGACAGGGGTACCGGGGAGCTGTTTTTT. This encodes CASSLGDRGTGELFF.